Listed here are 9 T cell receptor beta chains from one sample, sequenced in a study of blood T cells in healthy people across ages. With a J-beta primer mix and a sample-barcoded 5' primer, a second PCR ran roughly 6 to 11 cycles. TCRdb re-called the 5' RACE reads through MiXCR, storing one row per CDR3 protein. The sample records about 680,000 distinct CDR3 sequences, roughly 50% being singletons. Sequencing used blood. The receptors were sampled from a woman aged 55-75 years in good health.

This rearrangement joins TRBV2 to TRBJ2-7, with 7 nucleotides matching TRBD1. V was clipped by 1 base and J by 3 bases; unmatched bases: 3. The CDR3 consists of 14 residues. CDR1 is SNHLY, CDR2 FYNNEI, per germline. CDR3 loop: CASSEEQGRYEQYF. DNA of the CDR3: TGTGCCAGCAGTGAAGAACAGGGGCGCTACGAGCAGTACTTC. The complete variable domain, with remaining parts taken from reference TRBV2 and TRBJ2-7, reads EPEVTQTPSHQVTQMGQEVILRCVPISNHLYFYWYRQILGQKVEFLVSFYNNEISEKSEIFDDQFSVERPDGSNFTLKIRSTKLEDSAMYFCASSEEQGRYEQYFGPGTRLTVT.

In regard to this clonotype: The junction differs from germline at one of its ends, possibly a read error. V usage is TRBV7-9 and J usage is TRBJ2-1; D may correspond to TRBD1 or TRBD2 (6 bases each). The CDR3 has 16 residues. The germline gives CDR1 SEHNR, CDR2 FQNEAQ (reference sequence). The CDR3: CASSSGAALSYNGQFF. CDR3 in DNA: TGTGCCAGCAGCTCGGGGGCCGCTCTCTCCTACAATGGGCAGTTCTTC.

J is TRBJ1-6 and V is TRBV28; no firm D call. The germline gives CDR1 MDHEN, CDR2 SYDVKM. CDR3 length equals 14 residues. Between the trimmed V and J ends, which lost 4 bases and 7 bases, there was a span of 11 bases. CDR3 nucleotide sequence: TGTGCCAGCAGTTCCGATGTCGACAATTCACCCCTCCACTTT. This encodes CASSSDVDNSPLHF.

The chain joins TRBV6-5 to TRBJ2-1, with unresolved D. The CDR3 has 15 amino acids. Germline V gene sequence: CDR1 MNHEY, CDR2 SVGAGI. Trimming stripped 5 bases from V and 1 base from J, with 12 bases between. The CDR3 DNA follows: TGTGCCAGCAGTCCAATACAGTGGTCCTACAATGAGCAGTTCTTC. Amino acids: CASSPIQWSYNEQFF.

The CDR3: CASSNQGASSYNEQFF. For the CDR3, the DNA is TGTGCCAGCAGTAATCAGGGGGCCTCATCCTACAATGAGCAGTTCTTC. The chain carries TRBV12-3 or TRBV12-4 and TRBJ2-1, with 8 bases matching TRBD1. J lost 1 base, V lost 5 bases, and 7 bases had no gene match. This CDR3 is built from 16 residues.

Comment on this clonotype: Compared with germline, one end of the junction differs, possibly owing to a read error. The CDR3 nucleotides read TGTGCCGGCAGGGAGGGGGGGAGTTCACCCCTCCACTTT. Translated: CAGREGGSSPLHF. The chain joins TRBV6-1 to TRBJ1-6; D might be TRBD1 (6 bases). This CDR3 is 13 amino acids long. The germline CDR1 and CDR2 sequences are MNHNS and SASEGT.

There are a few counts of this clonotype. This sequence joins TRBV6-2 or TRBV6-3 and TRBJ2-1; 11 positions agree with TRBD2. The J segment lost 3 bases and the V segment lost 8 bases, leaving 12 bases of the junction unmatched. Germline loops: CDR1 MNHEY, CDR2 SVGEGT. The CDR3 length is 17 residues. The CDR3 loop reads CASERATGTSGYNEQFF. The DNA of the CDR3 is TGTGCCAGCGAGAGAGCGACCGGGACTAGCGGCTACAATGAGCAGTTCTTC.

J is TRBJ1-2 and V is TRBV29-1, with 7 nucleotides matching TRBD1. The CDR3 is 15 amino acids. V lost 1 base, J lost 3 bases, and 8 bases stayed unmatched. Germline V gene sequence: CDR1 SQVTM, CDR2 ANQGSEA. The CDR3 loop reads CSVEGGTVSYYGYTF. The CDR3 DNA sequence: TGCAGCGTTGAAGGGGGGACAGTAAGTTACTATGGCTACACCTTC.

A few counts support this clonotype. The V call is TRBV6-5, the J call TRBJ1-2; 9 bases align to TRBD1. Germline trimming cut 6 bases from V and 3 bases from J; bases unmatched to any gene: 8. CDR3 length: 15 amino acids. Germline loops: CDR1 MNHEY, CDR2 SVGAGI. The CDR3 loop is CASRATGGTYYGYTF. DNA for the CDR3: TGTGCCAGCAGAGCGACAGGGGGAACTTACTATGGCTACACCTTC.